The clone carrying this T cell receptor beta chain came up a few times. The data derive from a study of blood T cell repertoires in COVID-19. Study as a whole: The study drew acute and convalescent COVID-19 samples from the United States, Italy and Spain. PBMCs, B-cell-depleted T cells, or T cells were the source of the cDNA or gDNA that made up the material.

The V gene's germline CDR1 is SGHTA and CDR2 FQGTGA. The CDR3 spans 20 residues. Trimming removed 0 bases at V and 2 bases at J, with 25 bases between. The authors' processing: Reference gene primer amplification gave nucleated cell count estimates. Clones were read by immunoSEQ multiplex PCR, and TCRdb kept only the in-frame ones, dropping some. V and J calls and clone size are those listed in that table; D and trimming were worked out from the DNA. The sample lists roughly 46,000 clones; approximately 84% were seen once. This sequence was found in a man aged 60 to 75 with acute or convalescent COVID-19. The sequencing sample was made of peripheral blood. V is TRBV7-3 and J is TRBJ2-5, with a weak D call TRBD2 (5 bases). In nucleotides, the CDR3 is TGTGCCAGCAGCTTAACATCCCCCTCGGACTCACCTTCGGCGCAAGAGACCCAGTACTTC. Protein: CASSLTSPSDSPSAQETQYF.